This T cell receptor beta chain originates from a study of T cells in Graves' hyperthyroidism and ophthalmopathy. As for this clonotype: Antigen specificity is unknown.

Researchers took RNA transcripts and amplified the TCR beta CDR3 regions from them. HTBI primers drove first-round RT-PCR of the TCR CDR3. TCRdb fed the multiplex PCR reads into MiXCR, producing one record per CDR3 protein. The sample has approximately 640,000 distinct CDR3 sequences; roughly 46% are singletons. Whole-study results and caveats: Among thyroid clonotypes expanded above 0.001, most also appeared in blood.

Based on clinical symptoms, serum thyroxine and TRAb, thyroid ultrasound and orbital computed tomography, diagnoses were reached. Germline V gives CDR1 SNHLY, CDR2 FYNNEI. CDR3 size: 13 residues. V dropped 8 bases and J dropped 2; count of bases not matched to a gene: 5. The source is an adult man with Graves' disease, either hyperthyroidism or ophthalmopathy (not recorded which). The sample was peripheral blood or thyroid tissue (not recorded which). The chain joins TRBV2 to TRBJ1-2; 7 bases fit TRBD1. CDR3 coding DNA: TGTGCCAGCTACTGGACAGGAAACTATGGCTACACCTTC. Translating it yields CASYWTGNYGYTF.